This T cell receptor beta chain was recorded in a study of OX40 agonist ivuxolimab in advanced cancers. Study conclusions and caveats: The authors did not determine the antigen specificity of the expanded peripheral T cells.

Assay used: immunoSEQ multiplex PCR; TCRdb lists only in-frame clones, some missing. The data hold fewer than 55,000 clones, with about 90% observed a single time. Worth noting for this clone: Its antigen is as yet unknown.

Trimming cost V 0 bases and J 8 bases; bases outside gene matches: 8. The CDR3 is made up of 16 amino acids. CDR1 LNHDA and CDR2 SQIVND come from the germline V gene (reference sequence). This receptor was identified in an adult with an advanced solid tumor such as melanoma, head and neck, liver or kidney cancer. V is TRBV19 and J is TRBJ2-1; 9 bases align to TRBD2. The sequenced sample was CD4+ or CD8+ T cells sorted from blood, obtained in a trial of the OX40 agonist ivuxolimab. The CDR3 bases are TGTGCCAGTAGTATAGATCTGGCGGGAGGGCCCGATGAGCAGTTCTTC. Translated, it gives CASSIDLAGGPDEQFF.